The TCR beta chain described here comes from a study of T cell clones after liver transplantation. Study-level points and caveats: Graft donor-reactive T cells may have migrated into the graft rather than being deleted.

Of note for this clone: What it binds is not known.

Sorting of unstimulated PBMCs yielded separate CD3+CD4+ and CD3+CD8+ fractions. This CDR3 region has 18 residues. V shed 0 bases and J shed 0 bases, with 15 bases lying between them. Germline V gives CDR1 MNHEY, CDR2 SMNVEV (reference sequence). Libraries were prepared by immunoSEQ multiplex PCR; TCRdb keeps only in-frame clonotypes and omits some of them. The table shows approximately 75,000 clones, with 80% occurring only once. The sample here was CD4+ T cells from blood, taken 12 months after liver transplant. The source is a human patient who received a liver transplant. These T cells may partly come from the graft donor. The chain employs TRBV27 and TRBJ1-3; D gene unclear. The DNA for the CDR3 is TGTGCCAGCAGTTTATCAGGGAGTCGGGCGAGCTCTGGAAACACCATATATTTT. This translates into CASSLSGSRASSGNTIYF.